The rows below give T cell receptor beta chains drawn from one sample of a study of T cells in Graves' hyperthyroidism and ophthalmopathy. TCRdb used MiXCR to reprocess the multiplex PCR reads, holding one entry per CDR3 protein. The sample includes 250,000 to 300,000 distinct CDR3 sequences, about an eighth of them seen just once. The sequenced sample was blood. These receptors all stem from a woman in her twenties or thirties with Graves' hyperthyroidism that later progressed to Graves' ophthalmopathy. CDR3s include the opening cysteine and the closing phenylalanine or tryptophan. D genes are given only for firm matches. Rows may omit the clone size; those that give it use once, few, many or a size class.

d_call	clone_size	v_call	j_call	cdr3_aa	cdr3_nt
TRBD2	-	TRBV20-1	TRBJ2-6	CSARGIAGFFSGANVLTF	TGCAGTGCTAGAGGGATAGCGGGTTTTTTCTCTGGGGCCAACGTCCTGACTTTC
-	-	TRBV5-1	TRBJ1-1	CASSLFTGEDEAFF	TGCGCCAGCAGCTTGTTTACGGGTGAGGATGAAGCTTTCTTT
-	few	TRBV5-8	TRBJ2-7	CASSHKLVAHEQYF	TGTGCCAGCAGCCACAAACTGGTGGCCCACGAGCAGTACTTC
-	many	TRBV27	TRBJ2-7	CASSATTGRKDRDFYSYEQYF	TGTGCCAGCAGTGCGACGACAGGGAGGAAAGATCGGGACTTCTATTCCTACGAGCAGTACTTC
TRBD2	many	TRBV30	TRBJ2-7	CAWGRAEVQYF	TGTGCCTGGGGGAGGGCCGAAGTGCAGTACTTC
-	many	TRBV30	TRBJ2-7	CACLGGQTDYEQYF	TGTGCCTGCCTAGGTGGCCAGACGGACTACGAGCAGTACTTC
TRBD2	few	TRBV10-3	TRBJ2-1	CAAEAGTSYNEQFF	TGTGCCGCCGAAGCGGGGACCTCCTACAATGAGCAGTTCTTC
TRBD2	many	TRBV28	TRBJ2-1	CASSQAGTRLYNEQFF	TGTGCCAGCAGCCAAGCCGGGACTAGGTTATACAATGAGCAGTTCTTC
-	few	TRBV19	TRBJ2-5	CASSIQGSYQETQYF	TGTGCCAGTAGTATCCAGGGGTCGTACCAAGAGACCCAGTACTTC
TRBD2	-	TRBV10-3	TRBJ2-2	CAITRTSEIGELFF	TGTGCCATCACAAGGACTAGCGAGATCGGGGAGCTGTTTTTT
TRBD2	few	TRBV19	TRBJ2-5	CASSWGRGTETQYF	TGTGCCAGTAGCTGGGGGAGGGGAACGGAGACCCAGTACTTC
-	many	TRBV6-1	TRBJ2-3	CASSYQLATDTQYF	TGTGCCAGCAGTTATCAACTAGCCACAGATACGCAGTATTTT
TRBD1	many	TRBV28	TRBJ2-2	CASDNPGTGVAGELFF	TGTGCCAGTGACAACCCCGGGACAGGAGTGGCCGGGGAGCTGTTTTTT
TRBD1	few	TRBV5-4	TRBJ1-4	CASSPGGTANEKLFF	TGTGCCAGCAGCCCGGGTGGGACAGCTAATGAAAAACTGTTTTTT
TRBD1	many	TRBV18	TRBJ2-1	CASSPRGQGTGNEQFF	TGTGCCAGCTCACCGAGAGGACAGGGGACCGGCAATGAGCAGTTCTTC
TRBD2	many	TRBV6-2/TRBV6-3	TRBJ2-5	CASSGGRALRETQYF	TGTGCCAGCAGTGGTGGGAGGGCCCTCCGGGAGACCCAGTACTTC
-	many	TRBV20-1	TRBJ2-7	CSADRGSYYEQYF	TGCAGTGCTGACCGGGGATCTTACTACGAGCAGTACTTC
-	many	TRBV11-2	TRBJ2-5	CASSSRELYQETQYF	TGTGCCAGCAGCTCCCGGGAGCTTTACCAAGAGACCCAGTACTTC
TRBD1	many	TRBV28	TRBJ1-2	CASGTGFRYGYTF	TGTGCCAGCGGGACAGGGTTTAGATATGGCTACACCTTC
-	many	TRBV5-1	TRBJ2-2	CASSTLGQNTGELFF	TGCGCCAGCAGCACCCTGGGACAGAACACCGGGGAGCTGTTTTTT
-	few	TRBV7-9	TRBJ2-1	CATDKSVEQFF	TGTGCCACGGACAAGAGTGTAGAGCAGTTCTTC
-	many	TRBV5-4	TRBJ2-7	CASSLVDGGAEQYF	TGTGCCAGCAGCTTGGTTGACGGCGGGGCCGAGCAGTACTTC
-	many	TRBV11-2	TRBJ1-6	CASSLVRGINSPLHF	TGTGCCAGCAGCTTAGTGCGGGGCATCAATTCACCCCTCCACTTT
-	few	TRBV9	TRBJ1-4	CASSADGGTEKLFF	TGTGCCAGCAGCGCCGACGGGGGGACTGAAAAACTGTTTTTT